These 3 T cell receptor beta chains were all obtained from the same sample, sequenced in a study of T cell responses to AZD1222 COVID-19 vaccine. Some clones are missing from TCRdb's copy, which holds only in-frame ones; the method was immunoSEQ multiplex PCR. Here the sample spans 200,000 or so clones, around 87% being singletons. The source material was peripheral blood, sampled on day 0 of MenACWY control vaccination. These receptors came from an adult in good health.

The V call is TRBV5-4, the J call TRBJ2-2; 7 bases are a match to TRBD1. This CDR3 comprises 15 residues. Germline V gives CDR1 SGHNT, CDR2 YYREEE (reference sequence). The V segment lost 2 bases and the J segment 2 bases; nucleotides outside the gene matches: 3. This CDR3 reads CASSLGTENTGELFF. CDR3 nucleotides: TGTGCCAGCAGCTTAGGGACAGAAAACACCGGGGAGCTGTTTTTT.

The rearrangement joins TRBV7-2 to TRBJ1-2, with 8 bases matching TRBD1. V shed 5 bases and J 3 bases; nucleotides not matched to a gene: 8. Germline CDR1 is SGHTA and CDR2 is FQGNSA. CDR3 length: 15 residues. CDR3 in amino acids: CASSQRQGSHYGYTF. CDR3 in DNA: TGTGCCAGCAGCCAGAGACAGGGGAGTCACTATGGCTACACCTTC.

This clone was found once. The V call is TRBV6-5, the J call TRBJ2-1; TRBD2 aligns across 7 bases. Germline lookup yields CDR1 MNHEY and CDR2 SVGAGI. The CDR3 is 15 residues long. With V trimmed by 8 bases and J by 0 bases, 7 bases remained unmatched. The chain's CDR3 is CASQSGTASYNEQFF. CDR3 DNA sequence: TGTGCCAGCCAGAGCGGGACGGCCTCCTACAATGAGCAGTTCTTC.